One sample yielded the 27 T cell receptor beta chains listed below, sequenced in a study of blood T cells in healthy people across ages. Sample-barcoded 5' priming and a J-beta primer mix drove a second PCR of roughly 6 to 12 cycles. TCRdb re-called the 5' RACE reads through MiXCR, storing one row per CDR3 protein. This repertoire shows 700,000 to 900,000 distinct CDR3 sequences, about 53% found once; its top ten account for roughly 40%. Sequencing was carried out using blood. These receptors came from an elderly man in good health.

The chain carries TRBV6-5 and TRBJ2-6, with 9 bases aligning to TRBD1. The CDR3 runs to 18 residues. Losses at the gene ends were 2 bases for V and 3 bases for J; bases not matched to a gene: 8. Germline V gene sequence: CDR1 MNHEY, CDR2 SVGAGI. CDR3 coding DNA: TGTGCCAGCAGTTACGGGCCGGGACAGGGTCGTGGGGCCAACGTCCTGACTTTC. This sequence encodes CASSYGPGQGRGANVLTF.

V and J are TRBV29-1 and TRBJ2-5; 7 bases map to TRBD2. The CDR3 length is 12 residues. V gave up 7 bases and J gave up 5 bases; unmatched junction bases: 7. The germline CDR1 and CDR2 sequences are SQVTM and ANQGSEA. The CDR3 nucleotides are TGCAGCGCCCTACTAGCGTTCGAGACCCAGTACTTC. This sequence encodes CSALLAFETQYF.

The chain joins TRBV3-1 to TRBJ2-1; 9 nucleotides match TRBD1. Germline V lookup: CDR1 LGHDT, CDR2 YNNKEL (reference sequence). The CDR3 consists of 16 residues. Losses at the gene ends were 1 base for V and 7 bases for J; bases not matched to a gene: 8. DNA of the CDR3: TGTGCCAGCAGCCAAGGGGGGACAGGGAAATTTAATGAGCAGTTCTTC. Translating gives CASSQGGTGKFNEQFF.

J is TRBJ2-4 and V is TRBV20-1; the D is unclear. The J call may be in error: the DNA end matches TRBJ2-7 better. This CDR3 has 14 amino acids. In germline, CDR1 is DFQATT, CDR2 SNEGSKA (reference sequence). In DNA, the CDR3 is TGCAGTGCCCATAAACTGGGAAATCATTACGAGCAGTACTTC. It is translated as CSAHKLGNHYEQYF.

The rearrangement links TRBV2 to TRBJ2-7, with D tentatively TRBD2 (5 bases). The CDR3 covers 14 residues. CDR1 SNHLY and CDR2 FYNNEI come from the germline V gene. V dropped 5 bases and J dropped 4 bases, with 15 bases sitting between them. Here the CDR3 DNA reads TGTGCCAGCAGTCACCCGGGAACCCCTTACGAGCAGTACTTC. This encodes CASSHPGTPYEQYF.

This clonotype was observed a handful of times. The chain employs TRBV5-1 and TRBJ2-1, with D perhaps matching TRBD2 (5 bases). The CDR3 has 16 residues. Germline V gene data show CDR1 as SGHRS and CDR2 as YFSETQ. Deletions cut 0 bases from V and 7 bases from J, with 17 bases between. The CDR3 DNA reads TGCGCCAGCAGCTTGGCCCGAGCGGAGGTCTCGAATGAGCAGTTCTTC. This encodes CASSLARAEVSNEQFF.

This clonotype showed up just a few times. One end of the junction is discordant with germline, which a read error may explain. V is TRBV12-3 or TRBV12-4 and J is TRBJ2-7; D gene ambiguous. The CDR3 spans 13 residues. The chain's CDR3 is CASSLGNSYEQYF. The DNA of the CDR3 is TGCGCCAGCAGCCTGGGGAACTCCTACGAGCAGTACTTC.

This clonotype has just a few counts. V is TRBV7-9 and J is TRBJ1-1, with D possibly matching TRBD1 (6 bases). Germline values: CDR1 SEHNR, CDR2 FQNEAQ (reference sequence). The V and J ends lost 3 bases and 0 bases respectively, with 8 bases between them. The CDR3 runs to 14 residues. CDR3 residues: CASSFRQVNTEAFF. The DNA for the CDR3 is TGTGCCAGCAGCTTCAGACAGGTGAACACTGAAGCTTTCTTT.

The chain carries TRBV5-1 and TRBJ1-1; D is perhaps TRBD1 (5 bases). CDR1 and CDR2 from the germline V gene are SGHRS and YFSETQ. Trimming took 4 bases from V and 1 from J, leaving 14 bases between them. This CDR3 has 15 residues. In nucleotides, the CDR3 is TGCGCCAGCAGCCCTGCGGCAGGGACGAACACTGAAGCTTTCTTT. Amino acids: CASSPAAGTNTEAFF.

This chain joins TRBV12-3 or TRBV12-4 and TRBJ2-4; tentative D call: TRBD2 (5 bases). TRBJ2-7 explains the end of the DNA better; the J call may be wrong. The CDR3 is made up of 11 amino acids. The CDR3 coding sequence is TGTGCCAGCAGATCCGCGGGCGAGCAGTACTTC. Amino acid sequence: CASRSAGEQYF.

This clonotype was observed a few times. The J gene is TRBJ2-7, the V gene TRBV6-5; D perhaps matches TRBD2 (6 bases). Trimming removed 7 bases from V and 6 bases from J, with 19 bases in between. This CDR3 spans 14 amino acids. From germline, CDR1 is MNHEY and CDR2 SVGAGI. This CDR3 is CASKPSGSTGEQYF. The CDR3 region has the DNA TGTGCCAGCAAACCATCCGGGAGTACGGGCGAGCAGTACTTC.

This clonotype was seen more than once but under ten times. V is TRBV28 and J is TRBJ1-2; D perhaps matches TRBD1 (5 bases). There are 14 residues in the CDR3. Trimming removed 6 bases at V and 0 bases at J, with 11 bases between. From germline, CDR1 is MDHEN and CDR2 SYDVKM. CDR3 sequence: CASRIPGANYGYTF. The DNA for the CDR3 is TGTGCCAGCAGAATTCCGGGGGCTAACTATGGCTACACCTTC.

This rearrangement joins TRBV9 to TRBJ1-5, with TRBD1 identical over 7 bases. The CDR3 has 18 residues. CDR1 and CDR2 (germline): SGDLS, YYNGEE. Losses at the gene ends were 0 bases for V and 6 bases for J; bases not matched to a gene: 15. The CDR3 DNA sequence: TGTGCCAGCAGCGTAGTTGGGGAAAGACAGGGCGGTGTTCAGCCCCAGCATTTT. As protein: CASSVVGERQGGVQPQHF.

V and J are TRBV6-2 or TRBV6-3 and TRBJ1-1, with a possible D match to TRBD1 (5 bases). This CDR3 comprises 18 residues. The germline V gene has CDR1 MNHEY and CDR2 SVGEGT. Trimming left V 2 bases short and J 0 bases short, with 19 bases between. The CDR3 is CASSYARQGRNMNTEAFF. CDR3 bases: TGTGCCAGCAGTTACGCCCGGCAGGGTCGGAACATGAACACTGAAGCTTTCTTT.

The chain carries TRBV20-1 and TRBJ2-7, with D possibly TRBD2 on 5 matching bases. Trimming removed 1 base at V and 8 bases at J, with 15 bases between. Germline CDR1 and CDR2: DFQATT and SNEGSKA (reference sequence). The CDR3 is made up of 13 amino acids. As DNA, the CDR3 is TGCAGTGCTAGAGGGGTAGGCGGGTACCAGCAGTACTTC. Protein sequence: CSARGVGGYQQYF.

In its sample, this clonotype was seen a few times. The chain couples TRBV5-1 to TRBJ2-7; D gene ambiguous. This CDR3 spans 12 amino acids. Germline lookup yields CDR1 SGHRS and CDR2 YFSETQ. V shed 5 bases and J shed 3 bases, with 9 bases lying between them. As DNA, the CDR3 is TGCGCCAGCAGAAGGACGGACTACGAGCAGTACTTC. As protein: CASRRTDYEQYF.

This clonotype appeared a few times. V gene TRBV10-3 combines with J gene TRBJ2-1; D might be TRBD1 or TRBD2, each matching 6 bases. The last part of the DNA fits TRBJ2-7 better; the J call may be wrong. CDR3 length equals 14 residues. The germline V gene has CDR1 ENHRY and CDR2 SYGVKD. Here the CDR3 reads CAIREGVGVYEQYF. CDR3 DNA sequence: TGTGCCATCAGGGAGGGGGTTGGGGTCTACGAGCAGTACTTC.

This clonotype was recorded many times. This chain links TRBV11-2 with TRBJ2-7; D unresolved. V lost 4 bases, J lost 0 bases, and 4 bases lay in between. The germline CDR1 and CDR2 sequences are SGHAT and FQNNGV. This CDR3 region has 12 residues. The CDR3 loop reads CASSYLSYEQYF. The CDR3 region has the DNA TGTGCCAGCAGCTACCTCTCCTACGAGCAGTACTTC. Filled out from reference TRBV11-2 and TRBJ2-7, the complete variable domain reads EAGVAQSPRYKIIEKRQSVAFWCNPISGHATLYWYQQILGQGPKLLIQFQNNGVVDDSQLPKDRFSAERLKGVDSTLKIQPAKLEDSAVYLCASSYLSYEQYFGPGTRLTVT.

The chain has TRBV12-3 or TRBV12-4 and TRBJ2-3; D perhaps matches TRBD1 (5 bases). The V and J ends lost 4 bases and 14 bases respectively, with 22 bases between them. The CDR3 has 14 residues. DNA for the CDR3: TGTGCCAGCAGTTCCCGACAGTGGAACAGAGACGCGTATTTT. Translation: CASSSRQWNRDAYF.

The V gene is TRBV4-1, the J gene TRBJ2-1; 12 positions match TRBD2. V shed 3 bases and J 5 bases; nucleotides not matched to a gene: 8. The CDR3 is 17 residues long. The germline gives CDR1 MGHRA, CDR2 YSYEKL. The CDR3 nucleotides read TGCGCCAGCAGCCACCTAGCGGGAGGGTGGTTAGACAATGAGCAGTTCTTC. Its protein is CASSHLAGGWLDNEQFF.

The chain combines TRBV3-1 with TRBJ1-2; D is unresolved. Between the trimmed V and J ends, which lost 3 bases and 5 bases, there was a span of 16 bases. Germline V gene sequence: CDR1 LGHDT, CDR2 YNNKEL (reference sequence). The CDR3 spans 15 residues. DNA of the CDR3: TGTGCCAGCAGCCAGAGGGCAAGGGCCTTGTATGGCTACACCTTC. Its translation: CASSQRARALYGYTF.

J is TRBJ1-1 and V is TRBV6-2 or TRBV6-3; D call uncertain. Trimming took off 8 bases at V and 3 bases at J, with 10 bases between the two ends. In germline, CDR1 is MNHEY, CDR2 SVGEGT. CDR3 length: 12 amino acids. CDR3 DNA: TGTGCCAGCGCACGACGGCACACTGAAGCTTTCTTT. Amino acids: CASARRHTEAFF.

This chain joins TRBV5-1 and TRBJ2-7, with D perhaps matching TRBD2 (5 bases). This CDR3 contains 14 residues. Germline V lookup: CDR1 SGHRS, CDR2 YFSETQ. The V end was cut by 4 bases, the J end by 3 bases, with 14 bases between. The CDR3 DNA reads TGCGCCAGCAGCCCGCGGACTGGAAACTACGAGCAGTACTTC. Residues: CASSPRTGNYEQYF.

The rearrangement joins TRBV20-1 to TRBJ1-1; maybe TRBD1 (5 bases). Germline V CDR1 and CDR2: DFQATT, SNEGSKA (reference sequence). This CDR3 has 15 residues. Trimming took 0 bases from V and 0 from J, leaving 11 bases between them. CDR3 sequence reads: CSAREPGIMNTEAFF. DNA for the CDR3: TGCAGTGCTAGAGAGCCAGGGATCATGAACACTGAAGCTTTCTTT.

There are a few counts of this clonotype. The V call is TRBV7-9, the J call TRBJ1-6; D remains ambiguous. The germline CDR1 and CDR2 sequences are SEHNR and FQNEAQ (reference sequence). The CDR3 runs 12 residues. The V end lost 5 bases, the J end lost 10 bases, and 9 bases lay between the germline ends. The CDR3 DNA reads TGTGCCAGCAGCGGTTCCAACTCACCCCTCCACTTT. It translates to CASSGSNSPLHF.

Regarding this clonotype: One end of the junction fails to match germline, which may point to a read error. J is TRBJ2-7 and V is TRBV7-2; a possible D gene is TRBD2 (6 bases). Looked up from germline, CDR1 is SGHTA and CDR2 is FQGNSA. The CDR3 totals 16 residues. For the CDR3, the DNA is TGTGCCAGCAGCTTAGCAGGGGAGGTGAGCTCCTACGAGCAGTGCTTC. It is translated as CASSLAGEVSSYEQCF.

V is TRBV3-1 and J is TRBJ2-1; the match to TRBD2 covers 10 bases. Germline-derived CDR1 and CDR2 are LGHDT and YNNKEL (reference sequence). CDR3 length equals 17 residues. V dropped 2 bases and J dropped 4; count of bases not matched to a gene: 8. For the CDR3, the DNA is TGTGCCAGCAGCCAATGGCCTAGCGGGAGCAAGTACAATGAGCAGTTCTTC. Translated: CASSQWPSGSKYNEQFF.